This TCR beta chain appears in the sequencing data of a study of blood T cell repertoires in COVID-19. In the study overall: The study drew acute and convalescent COVID-19 samples from the United States, Italy and Spain. Sources were T cells, B-cell-depleted T cells, or PBMCs; the material itself was cDNA or gDNA.

Germline V gene sequence: CDR1 GTSNPN, CDR2 SVGIG (reference sequence). Deletions cut 4 bases from V and 7 bases from J, with 14 bases between. The CDR3 has 13 residues. Using immunoSEQ multiplex PCR, the repertoire was profiled, and TCRdb retains in-frame clones only, with some absent. In the table there are some 270,000 clones, about 85% of which are singletons. This chain connects TRBV30 to TRBJ1-5, with D possibly being TRBD1 (6 bases). Sequencing used peripheral blood. The receptor was derived from a human donor with COVID-19, enrolled during active disease. The donor label of this sample is uncertain. The CDR3 DNA follows: TGTGCCTGGAATTTAGCAGGGGAACAGCCCCAGCATTTT. Its translation is CAWNLAGEQPQHF. The full variable domain, in which reference TRBV30 and TRBJ1-5 provide the parts outside the CDR3, is SQTIHQWPATLVQPVGSPLSLECTVEGTSNPNLYWYRQAAGRGLQLLFYSVGIGQISSEVPQNLSASRPQDRQFILSSKKLLLSDSGFYLCAWNLAGEQPQHFGDGTRLSIL.